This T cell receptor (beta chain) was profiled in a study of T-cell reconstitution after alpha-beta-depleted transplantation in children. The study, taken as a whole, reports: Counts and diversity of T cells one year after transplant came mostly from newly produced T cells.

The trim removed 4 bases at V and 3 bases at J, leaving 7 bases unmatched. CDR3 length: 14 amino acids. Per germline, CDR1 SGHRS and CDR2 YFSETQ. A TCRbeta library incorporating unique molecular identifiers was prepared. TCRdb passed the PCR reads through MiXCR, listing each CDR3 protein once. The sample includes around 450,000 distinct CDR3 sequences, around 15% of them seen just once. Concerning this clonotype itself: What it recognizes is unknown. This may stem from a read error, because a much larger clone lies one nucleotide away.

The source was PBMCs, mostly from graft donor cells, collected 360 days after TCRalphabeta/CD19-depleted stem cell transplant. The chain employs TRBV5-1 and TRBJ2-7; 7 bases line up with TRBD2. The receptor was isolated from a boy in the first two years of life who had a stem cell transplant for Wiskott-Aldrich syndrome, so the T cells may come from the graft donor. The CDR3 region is CASSTAGIVYEQYF. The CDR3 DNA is TGCGCCAGCAGCACAGCGGGAATAGTCTACGAGCAGTACTTC.